Detailed here is one TCR beta chain. As yet, its antigen is unknown. This specimen comes from a study of cytomegalovirus exposure and HLA in healthy donors. Study-level findings and limits: Through in vitro validation, three CMV-associated chains were shown to be specific for CMV antigens. Rarity characterized most TCR sequences, yet some public TCRs appeared in many donors.

The donors were members of the approximately 120-subject validation cohort (separate from the approximately 670-subject first cohort). Produced via immunoSEQ multiplex PCR; TCRdb's table is partial and in-frame only. The sample includes roughly 190,000 clones, about 84% of them seen just once. This CDR3 spans 13 amino acids. CDR1 and CDR2 (germline): LNHDA, SQIVND (reference sequence). The trim removed 4 bases at V and 3 bases at J, leaving 3 bases unmatched. Material: PBMCs. This sequence was found in a woman aged 18-35 years in good health and CMV-seronegative. The chain employs TRBV19 and TRBJ2-7, with TRBD1 matching 7 bases. The CDR3 sequence is CASSTDRNYEQYF. The DNA of the CDR3 is TGTGCCAGTAGTACGGACAGGAACTACGAGCAGTACTTC.